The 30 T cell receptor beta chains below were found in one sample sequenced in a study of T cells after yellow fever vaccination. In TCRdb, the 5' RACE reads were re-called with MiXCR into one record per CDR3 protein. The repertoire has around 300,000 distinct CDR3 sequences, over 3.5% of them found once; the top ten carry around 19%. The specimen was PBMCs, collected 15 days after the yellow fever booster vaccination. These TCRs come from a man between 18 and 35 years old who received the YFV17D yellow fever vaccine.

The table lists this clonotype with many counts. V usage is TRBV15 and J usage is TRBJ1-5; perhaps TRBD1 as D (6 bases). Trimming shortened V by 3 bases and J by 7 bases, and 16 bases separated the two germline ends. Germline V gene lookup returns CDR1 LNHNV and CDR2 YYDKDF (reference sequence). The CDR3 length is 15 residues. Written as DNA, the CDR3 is TGTGCCACCAGCAGCCGGGGGCTAGGCGGGCAGCCCCAGCATTTT. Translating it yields CATSSRGLGGQPQHF.

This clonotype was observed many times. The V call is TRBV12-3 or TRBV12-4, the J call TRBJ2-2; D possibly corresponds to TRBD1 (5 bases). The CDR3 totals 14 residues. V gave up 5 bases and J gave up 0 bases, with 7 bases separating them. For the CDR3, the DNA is TGTGCCAGCAGTCAGGACACGAACACCGGGGAGCTGTTTTTT. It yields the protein CASSQDTNTGELFF.

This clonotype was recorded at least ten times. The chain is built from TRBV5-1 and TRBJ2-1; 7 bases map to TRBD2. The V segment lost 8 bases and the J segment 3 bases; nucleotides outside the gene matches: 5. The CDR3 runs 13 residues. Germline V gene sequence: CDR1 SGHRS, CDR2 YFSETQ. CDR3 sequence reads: CASRLADYNEQFF. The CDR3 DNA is TGCGCCAGTAGGCTAGCGGACTACAATGAGCAGTTCTTC.

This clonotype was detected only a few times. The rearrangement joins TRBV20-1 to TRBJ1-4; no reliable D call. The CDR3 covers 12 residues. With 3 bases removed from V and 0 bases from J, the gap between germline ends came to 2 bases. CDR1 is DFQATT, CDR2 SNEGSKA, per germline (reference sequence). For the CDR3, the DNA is TGCAGTGCTAGTTCAACTAATGAAAAACTGTTTTTT. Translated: CSASSTNEKLFF.

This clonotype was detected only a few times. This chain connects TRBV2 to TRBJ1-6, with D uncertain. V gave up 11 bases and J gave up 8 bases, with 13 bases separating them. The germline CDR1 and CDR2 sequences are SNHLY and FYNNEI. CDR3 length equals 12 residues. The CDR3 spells CAGCYFDSPLHF. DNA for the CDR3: TGTGCCGGTTGTTACTTTGATTCACCCCTCCACTTT.

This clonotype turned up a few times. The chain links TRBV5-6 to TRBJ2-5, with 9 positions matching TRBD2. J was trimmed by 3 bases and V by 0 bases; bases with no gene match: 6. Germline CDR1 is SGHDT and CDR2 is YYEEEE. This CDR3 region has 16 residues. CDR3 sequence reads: CASSLEPAGGEETQYF. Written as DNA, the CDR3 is TGTGCCAGCAGCTTGGAGCCAGCGGGGGGCGAAGAGACCCAGTACTTC.

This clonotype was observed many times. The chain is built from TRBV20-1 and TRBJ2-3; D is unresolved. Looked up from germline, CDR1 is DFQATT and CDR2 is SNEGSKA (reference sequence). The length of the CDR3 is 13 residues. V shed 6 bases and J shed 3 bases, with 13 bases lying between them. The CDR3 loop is CSAGPENTDTQYF. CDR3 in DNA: TGCAGTGCCGGCCCCGAGAATACAGATACGCAGTATTTT.

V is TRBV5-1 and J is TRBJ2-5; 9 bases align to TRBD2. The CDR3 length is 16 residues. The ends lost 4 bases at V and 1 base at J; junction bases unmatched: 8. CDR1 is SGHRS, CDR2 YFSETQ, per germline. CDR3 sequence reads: CASSRWVAGAQETQYF. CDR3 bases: TGCGCCAGCAGCCGGTGGGTAGCGGGGGCCCAAGAGACCCAGTACTTC.

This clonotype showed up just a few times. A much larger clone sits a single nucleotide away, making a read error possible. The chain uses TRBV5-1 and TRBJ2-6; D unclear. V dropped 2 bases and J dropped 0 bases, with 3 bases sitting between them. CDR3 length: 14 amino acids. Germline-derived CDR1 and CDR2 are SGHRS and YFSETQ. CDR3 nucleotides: TGCGCCAGCAGCTTCGTCTCTGGGGCCAACGTCCTGACTTTC. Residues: CASSFVSGANVLTF.

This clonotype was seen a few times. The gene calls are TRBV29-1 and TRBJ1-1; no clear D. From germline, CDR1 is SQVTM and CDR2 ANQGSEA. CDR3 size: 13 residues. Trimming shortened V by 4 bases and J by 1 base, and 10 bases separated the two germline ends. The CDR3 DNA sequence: TGCAGCGTTGTGCGGGGAGGGAACACTGAAGCTTTCTTT. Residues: CSVVRGGNTEAFF.

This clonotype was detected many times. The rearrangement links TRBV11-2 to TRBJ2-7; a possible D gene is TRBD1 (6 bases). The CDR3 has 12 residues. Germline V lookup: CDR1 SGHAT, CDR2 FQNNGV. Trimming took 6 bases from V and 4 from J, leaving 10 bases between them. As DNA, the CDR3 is TGTGCCAGCAGTACAGGGTTGTACGAGCAGTACTTC. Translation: CASSTGLYEQYF.

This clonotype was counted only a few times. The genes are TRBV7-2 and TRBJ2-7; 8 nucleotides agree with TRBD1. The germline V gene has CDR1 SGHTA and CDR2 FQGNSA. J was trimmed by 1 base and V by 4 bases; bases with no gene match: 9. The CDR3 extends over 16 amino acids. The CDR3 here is CASSSPDREFSYEQYF. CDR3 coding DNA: TGTGCCAGCAGCTCCCCGGACAGGGAATTTTCCTACGAGCAGTACTTC.

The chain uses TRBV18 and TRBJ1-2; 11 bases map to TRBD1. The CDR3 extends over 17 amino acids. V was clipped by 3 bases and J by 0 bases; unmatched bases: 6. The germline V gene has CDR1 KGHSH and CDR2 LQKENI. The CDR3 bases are TGTGCCAGCTCACCCCTAGGGACAGGGGGGCCTAACTATGGCTACACCTTC. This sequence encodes CASSPLGTGGPNYGYTF.

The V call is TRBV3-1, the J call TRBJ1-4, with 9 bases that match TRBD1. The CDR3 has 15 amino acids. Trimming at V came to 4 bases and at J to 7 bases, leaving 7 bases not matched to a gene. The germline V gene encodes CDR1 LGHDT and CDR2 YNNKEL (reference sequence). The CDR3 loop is CASSPWTGEGEKLFF. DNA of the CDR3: TGTGCCAGCAGCCCTTGGACAGGGGAAGGTGAAAAACTGTTTTTT.

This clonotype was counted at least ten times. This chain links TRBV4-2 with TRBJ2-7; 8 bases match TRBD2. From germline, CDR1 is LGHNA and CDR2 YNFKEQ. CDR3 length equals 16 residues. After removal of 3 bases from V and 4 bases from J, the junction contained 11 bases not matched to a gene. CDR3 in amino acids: CASSQTPGGGLYEQYF. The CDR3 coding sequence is TGTGCCAGCAGCCAGACACCGGGGGGGGGTTTATACGAGCAGTACTTC.

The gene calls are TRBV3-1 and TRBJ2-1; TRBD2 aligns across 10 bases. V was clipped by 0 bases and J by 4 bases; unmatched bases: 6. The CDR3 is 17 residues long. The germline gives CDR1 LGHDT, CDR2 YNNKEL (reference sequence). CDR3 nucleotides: TGTGCCAGCAGCCAAGAGAATGTAGCGGGGGGTTACAATGAGCAGTTCTTC. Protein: CASSQENVAGGYNEQFF.

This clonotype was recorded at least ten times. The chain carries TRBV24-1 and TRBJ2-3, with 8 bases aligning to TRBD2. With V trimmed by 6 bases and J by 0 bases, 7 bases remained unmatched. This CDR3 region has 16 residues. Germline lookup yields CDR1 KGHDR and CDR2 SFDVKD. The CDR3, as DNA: TGTGCCACCAGTCCCCAGAAGCGGGGGAGCACAGATACGCAGTATTTT. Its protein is CATSPQKRGSTDTQYF.

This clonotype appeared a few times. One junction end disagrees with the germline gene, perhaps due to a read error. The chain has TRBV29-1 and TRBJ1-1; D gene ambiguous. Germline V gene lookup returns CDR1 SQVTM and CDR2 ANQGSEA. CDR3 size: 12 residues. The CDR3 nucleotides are TGCAGCGTTGTGCCGGGGAACGCTGAAGCTTTCTTT. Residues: CSVVPGNAEAFF.

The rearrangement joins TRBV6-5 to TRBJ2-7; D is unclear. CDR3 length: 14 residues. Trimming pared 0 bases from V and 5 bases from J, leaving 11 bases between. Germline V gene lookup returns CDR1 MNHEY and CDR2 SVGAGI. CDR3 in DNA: TGTGCCAGCAGTTACTCTTTAGATACCAACGAGCAGTACTTC. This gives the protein CASSYSLDTNEQYF.

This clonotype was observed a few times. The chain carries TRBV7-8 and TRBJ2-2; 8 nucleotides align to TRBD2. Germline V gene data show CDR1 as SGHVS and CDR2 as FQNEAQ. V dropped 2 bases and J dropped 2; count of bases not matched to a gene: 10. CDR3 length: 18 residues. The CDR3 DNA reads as TGTGCCAGCAGCTTAAGATCCACTAGCGGACTAAACACCGGGGAGCTGTTTTTT. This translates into CASSLRSTSGLNTGELFF.

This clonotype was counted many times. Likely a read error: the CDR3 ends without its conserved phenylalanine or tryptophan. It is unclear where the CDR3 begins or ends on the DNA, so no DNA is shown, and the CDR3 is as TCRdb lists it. The CDR3 loop reads CASSPPRTRY. The chain is built from TRBV5-1 and TRBJ1-1. The CDR3 length is 10 residues, termini included. Germline assignment: CDR1 SGHRS and CDR2 YFSETQ.

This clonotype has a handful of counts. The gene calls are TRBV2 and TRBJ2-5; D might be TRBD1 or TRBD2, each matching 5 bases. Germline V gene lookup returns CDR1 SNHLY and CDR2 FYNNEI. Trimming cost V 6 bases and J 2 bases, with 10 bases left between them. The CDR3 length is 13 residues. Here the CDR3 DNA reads TGTGCCAGCAGCGGGACCCCACAAGAGACCCAGTACTTC. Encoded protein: CASSGTPQETQYF.

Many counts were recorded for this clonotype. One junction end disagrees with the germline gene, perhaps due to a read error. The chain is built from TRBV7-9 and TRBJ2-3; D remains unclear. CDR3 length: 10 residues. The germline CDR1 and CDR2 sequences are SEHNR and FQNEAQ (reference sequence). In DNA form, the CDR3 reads TGTGCCAGCAGCTTAGTTAATTTGGTGTTT. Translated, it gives CASSLVNLVF.

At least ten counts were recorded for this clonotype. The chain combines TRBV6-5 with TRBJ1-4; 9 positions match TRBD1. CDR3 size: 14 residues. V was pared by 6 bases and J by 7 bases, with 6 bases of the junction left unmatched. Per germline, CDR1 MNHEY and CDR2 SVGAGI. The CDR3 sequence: CASRPGTGSEKLFF. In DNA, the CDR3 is TGTGCCAGCAGGCCCGGGACAGGGTCTGAAAAACTGTTTTTT.

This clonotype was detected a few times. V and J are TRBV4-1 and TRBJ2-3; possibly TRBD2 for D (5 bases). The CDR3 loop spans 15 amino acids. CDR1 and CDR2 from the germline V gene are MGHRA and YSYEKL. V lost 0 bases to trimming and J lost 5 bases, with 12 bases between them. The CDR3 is CASSQDSGFRDTQYF. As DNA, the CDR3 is TGCGCCAGCAGCCAAGATTCGGGGTTTAGAGATACGCAGTATTTT.

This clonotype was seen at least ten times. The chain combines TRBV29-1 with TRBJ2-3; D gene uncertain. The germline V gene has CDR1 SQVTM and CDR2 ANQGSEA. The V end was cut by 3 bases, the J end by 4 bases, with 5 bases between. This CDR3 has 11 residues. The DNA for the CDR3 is TGCAGCGTTGATATGTCAGATACGCAGTATTTT. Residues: CSVDMSDTQYF.

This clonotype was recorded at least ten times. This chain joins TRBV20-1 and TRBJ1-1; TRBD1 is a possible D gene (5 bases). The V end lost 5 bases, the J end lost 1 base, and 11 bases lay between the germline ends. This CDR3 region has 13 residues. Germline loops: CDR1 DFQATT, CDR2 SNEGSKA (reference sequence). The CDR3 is CSASEDTNTEAFF. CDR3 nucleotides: TGCAGTGCTTCAGAGGACACGAACACTGAAGCTTTCTTT.

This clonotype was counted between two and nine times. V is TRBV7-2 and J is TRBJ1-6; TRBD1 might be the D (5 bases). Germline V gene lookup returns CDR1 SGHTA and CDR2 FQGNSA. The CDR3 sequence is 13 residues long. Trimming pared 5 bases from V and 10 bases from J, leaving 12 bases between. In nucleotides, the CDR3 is TGTGCCAGCAGCATCAGCAGGGACTCACCCCTCCACTTT. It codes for CASSISRDSPLHF. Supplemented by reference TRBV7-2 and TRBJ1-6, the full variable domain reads GAGVSQSPSNKVTEKGKDVELRCDPISGHTALYWYRQSLGQGLEFLIYFQGNSAPDKSGLPSDRFSAERTGGSVSTLTIQRTQQEDSAVYLCASSISRDSPLHFGNGTRLTVT.

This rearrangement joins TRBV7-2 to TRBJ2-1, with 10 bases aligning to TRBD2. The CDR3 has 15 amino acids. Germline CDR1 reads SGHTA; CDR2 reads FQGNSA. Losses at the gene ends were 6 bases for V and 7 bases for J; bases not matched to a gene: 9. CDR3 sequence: CASRAGGSVRNEQFF. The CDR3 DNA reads TGTGCCAGCAGAGCGGGAGGGTCGGTGCGTAATGAGCAGTTCTTC.

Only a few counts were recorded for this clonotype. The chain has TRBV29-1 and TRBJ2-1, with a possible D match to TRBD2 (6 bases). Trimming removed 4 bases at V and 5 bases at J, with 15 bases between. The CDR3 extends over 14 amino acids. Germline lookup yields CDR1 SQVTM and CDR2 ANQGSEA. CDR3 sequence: CSVALFRGNNEQFF. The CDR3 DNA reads TGCAGCGTTGCCCTCTTCCGGGGGAACAATGAGCAGTTCTTC.